The clone carrying this TCR beta chain was found many times. What it binds is not known. Using constant-segment primers, 5'RACE produced TCR alpha and TCR beta cDNA libraries carrying sample barcodes and UMIs. TCRdb independently ran MiXCR on the 5' RACE reads; one entry per CDR3 protein. The repertoire holds about 290,000 distinct CDR3 sequences, with approximately 15% as singletons. The entry originates in a study of T-cell memory formation after mild COVID-19. Whole-study context: Largely, the TCR clusters proved donor specific.

General study findings and limits: CD4/CD8 balance held among clones contracting day 15 to 85, and later expanders leaned CD4+. The study found contracting CD4+ clones mainly in CM and EM and contracting CD8+ clones in EMRA.

The length of the CDR3 is 14 residues. Unmatched junction bases numbered 7, after V lost 6 bases and J lost 7 bases. This sequence was found in a man younger than 35 who had mild COVID-19 (a few samples of this study predate the infection). Cell type and time point are not known. The V gene is TRBV12-3 or TRBV12-4, the J gene TRBJ2-5; 11 positions match TRBD1. Source material: PBMCs or a T cell subset sorted from them (not recorded which). CDR3 nucleotides: TGTGCCAGCAGCTCCGGGACAGGGGGGGGGACCCAGTACTTC. Amino acid sequence: CASSSGTGGGTQYF.